This paragraph covers one T cell receptor beta chain sequence. Its antigen is unidentified. Germline V gives CDR1 LNHDA, CDR2 SQIVND (reference sequence). This CDR3 contains 14 residues. J lost 8 bases, V lost 5 bases, and 9 bases had no gene match. The data belong to a study of OX40 agonist ivuxolimab in advanced cancers. Whole-study context: Past anti-PD-1, anti-PD-L1 or anti-CTLA-4 therapy was accepted, and 30% to 45% had received some.

Regarding the study as a whole: Expanded clones tended on average to be more numerous among CD8+ T cells than CD4+. Normalized expansion of T-cell clones was also low for some nonresponders.

The assay was immunoSEQ multiplex PCR, and TCRdb's table has in-frame clones only and misses some. The profile covers 76,000 or so clones, with 86% appearing a single time and 0.7% to 0.9% taken by the ten largest. The rearrangement uses TRBV19 and TRBJ2-4; TRBD1 agrees at 7 bases. The sample in question was CD4+ or CD8+ T cells sorted from blood, obtained in a trial of the OX40 agonist ivuxolimab. The receptor was derived from an adult with an advanced solid tumor such as melanoma, head and neck, liver or kidney cancer. The CDR3 region is CASSDDRVVDIQYF. In DNA, the CDR3 is TGTGCCAGTAGTGATGACAGGGTTGTGGACATTCAGTACTTC.